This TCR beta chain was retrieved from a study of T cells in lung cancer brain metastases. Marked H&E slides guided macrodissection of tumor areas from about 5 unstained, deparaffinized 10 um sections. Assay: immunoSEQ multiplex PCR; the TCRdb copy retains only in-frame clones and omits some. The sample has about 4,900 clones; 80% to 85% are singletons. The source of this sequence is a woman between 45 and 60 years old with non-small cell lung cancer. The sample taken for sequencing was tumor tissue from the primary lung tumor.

This chain's CDR3 is CASSQDLGQVVYGYTF. CDR3 nucleotides: TGCGCCAGCAGCCAAGATCTAGGACAGGTAGTCTATGGCTACACCTTC. This chain links TRBV4-1 with TRBJ1-2; 7 bases line up with TRBD1. CDR1 is MGHRA and CDR2 is YSYEKL in the germline V gene. Losses at the gene ends were 0 bases for V and 4 bases for J; bases not matched to a gene: 8. The CDR3 extends over 16 amino acids.